This is a list of T cell receptor beta chains from one sample in a study of CD8 T cells in ankylosing spondylitis. TCRdb reanalysed the 5' RACE reads using MiXCR and keeps one entry per CDR3 protein. The data contain 250,000 to 350,000 distinct CDR3 sequences, 20% of them singletons. Material: blood, either unsorted or a sorted T cell fraction (not recorded which). These receptors were obtained from a male donor with ankylosing spondylitis or in good health (not recorded which). Each CDR3 is given with its conserved first and last residue. D genes are given only for firm matches. Some rows mark clone size as missing; the rest say once, few, many or name a class of expanded clone.

.,TRBJ2-3,TRBV5-1,few,TGCGCCAGCGCGACAGAGGACAGACGCGGAGATACGCAGTATTTT,CASATEDRRGDTQYF
TRBD2,TRBJ2-3,TRBV20-1,few,TGCAGTGCTACCCCCTCAGCGGGGAGCACAGATACGCAGTATTTT,CSATPSAGSTDTQYF
TRBD1,TRBJ1-1,TRBV18,.,TGTGCCAGCTCACTTCTTGAGGGACAGGCAAATTTGAACACTGAAGCTTTCTTT,CASSLLEGQANLNTEAFF
.,TRBJ2-3,TRBV28,.,TGTGCCAGCAGTTTTCAAAGGGTAGGAGATACGCAGTATTTT,CASSFQRVGDTQYF
TRBD1,TRBJ2-2,TRBV12-3/TRBV12-4,.,TGTGCCAGCAGGCGGTCCGGGACAGGGAACACCGGGGAGCTGTTTTTT,CASRRSGTGNTGELFF
TRBD2,TRBJ2-3,TRBV20-1,few,TGCAGTGCAACCGACCAAATGCGGGAGATGGTAGATACGCAGTATTTT,CSATDQMREMVDTQYF
.,TRBJ2-1,TRBV5-1,.,TGCGCCAGCAGCTTGGCGGGCCGTGATGAGCAGTTCTTC,CASSLAGRDEQFF
.,TRBJ2-3,TRBV9,few,TGTGCCAGCAGTCAGGGGATAGTTGGAGATACGCAGTATTTT,CASSQGIVGDTQYF
TRBD1,TRBJ2-5,TRBV14,.,TGTGCCAGCAGCCCTTGGACAGGACAAGAGACCCAGTACTTC,CASSPWTGQETQYF
.,TRBJ2-1,TRBV20-1,many,TGCAGTGCCAGACGGTACAATGAGCAGTTCTTC,CSARRYNEQFF
.,TRBJ2-1,TRBV6-1,.,TGTGCCAGCAGATCTCTAAGCTCCTACAATGAGCAGTTCTTC,CASRSLSSYNEQFF
TRBD1,TRBJ1-4,TRBV3-1,.,TGTGCCAGCAGCCCCGGGACAGATAAACTGTTTTTT,CASSPGTDKLFF
.,TRBJ1-5,TRBV30,few,TGTGCCTGGAGTACTGGGCCTGATCAGCCCCAGCATTTT,CAWSTGPDQPQHF
.,TRBJ2-5,TRBV29-1,many,TGCAGCGTTGAAGAGGCAGGGGAGACCCAGTACTTC,CSVEEAGETQYF
.,TRBJ2-2,TRBV29-1,.,TGCAGCGTTCGCCGCGGAGTTGACACCGGGGAGCTGTTTTTT,CSVRRGVDTGELFF
.,TRBJ1-1,TRBV4-2,few,TGTGCCAGCAGCCAAGGAGTCGGGGGGATCTGGACTGAAGCTTTCTTT,CASSQGVGGIWTEAFF
.,TRBJ1-3,TRBV7-8,.,TGTGCCAGCAGTTTGTCAGGGCGGAACACCATATATTTT,CASSLSGRNTIYF
TRBD1,TRBJ1-1,TRBV9,.,TGTGCCAGCAGCGGGACAGGCCACACTGAAGCTTTCTTT,CASSGTGHTEAFF
TRBD1,TRBJ2-5,TRBV3-1,few,TGTGCCAGCAGCCAAGAAGAGACAGGGCGGTGGGAGACCCAGTACTTC,CASSQEETGRWETQYF
.,TRBJ2-5,TRBV29-1,many,TGCAGCGTCCGGACAGAGCCTTTCCAAGAGACCCAGTACTTC,CSVRTEPFQETQYF
.,TRBJ1-1,TRBV6-5,few,TGTGCCAGCAGGGAAAACACTGAAGCTTTCTTT,CASRENTEAFF
TRBD1,TRBJ1-2,TRBV18,.,TGTGCCAGCTCTCGCGACAGGGATTATGGCTACACCTTC,CASSRDRDYGYTF
.,TRBJ2-1,TRBV20-1,.,TGCAGTGCTTCAAGACAGGCCTCCTACAATGAGCAGTTCTTC,CSASRQASYNEQFF
.,TRBJ1-2,TRBV20-1,many,TGCAGTGCTAGTCGCGCAGGGAAGATGGTGGGCTACACCTTC,CSASRAGKMVGYTF
.,TRBJ1-1,TRBV6-5,many,TGTGCCAGCAGTTCGGTCAACACTGAAGCTTTCTTT,CASSSVNTEAFF
.,TRBJ2-1,TRBV15,.,TGTGCCACCAGCAGAGATCCCAAGGGTCGCAGTAGTGAGCAGTTCTTC,CATSRDPKGRSSEQFF
TRBD1,TRBJ2-5,TRBV7-8,.,TGTGCCAGCAGCGTGGGACAGGGTGGGGCAGAGACCCAGTACTTC,CASSVGQGGAETQYF
.,TRBJ2-1,TRBV28,few,TGTGCCAGCAAGGCGCTCAATGAGCAGTTCTTC,CASKALNEQFF
TRBD1,TRBJ1-5,TRBV20-1,.,TGCAGTGCTGCAACAGGGGGTAGCAATCAGCCCCAGCATTTT,CSAATGGSNQPQHF
TRBD2,TRBJ2-3,TRBV24-1,.,TGTGCCACCACCCCCGGCGGGGGAAGGCCAGATACGCAGTATTTT,CATTPGGGRPDTQYF
TRBD2,TRBJ2-3,TRBV10-3,.,TGTGCCATCAGGCCTAGCTGGCGGGGGGTTAAACGAACAGATACGCAGTATTTT,CAIRPSWRGVKRTDTQYF
TRBD1,TRBJ1-6,TRBV5-1,few,TGCGCCAGCAGCGTTGGACAGGTACGGAATTCACCCCTCCACTTT,CASSVGQVRNSPLHF
TRBD2,TRBJ2-1,TRBV20-1,few,TGCAGTGCGCCTCGGACTAGTTATTCGAAATCCGGTTACAATGAGCAGTTCTTC,CSAPRTSYSKSGYNEQFF
.,TRBJ2-3,TRBV7-7,.,TGTGCTAGCAGCTCCACCCAGGGGTCAGATACGCAGTATTTT,CASSSTQGSDTQYF
.,TRBJ1-6,TRBV11-2,.,TGTGCCAGCAGCTTAGGTCAGGGTTCACCCCTCCACTTT,CASSLGQGSPLHF
TRBD2,TRBJ2-1,TRBV5-1,.,TGCGCCAGCAGCCATCGGACTAGCGGTGACAATGAGCAGTTCTTC,CASSHRTSGDNEQFF
.,TRBJ2-3,TRBV20-1,many,TGCAGTGCCCGACTTGCGGGAAGAGATACGCAGTATTTT,CSARLAGRDTQYF
.,TRBJ1-5,TRBV5-1,few,TGCGCCAGCAGCCCGGGACTTCCAGAAGGTCAGCCCCAGCATTTT,CASSPGLPEGQPQHF
TRBD2,TRBJ2-2,TRBV12-3/TRBV12-4,many,TGTGCCAGCAGGGGACTAGCGGGAGTAGGCGGGGAGCTGTTTTTT,CASRGLAGVGGELFF
.,TRBJ1-1,TRBV18,.,TGTGCCAGCTCACCAGCCGGGGCTGAAGCTTTCTTT,CASSPAGAEAFF
.,TRBJ1-5,TRBV6-1,.,TGTGCCAGCAGTGGATCTGTGCCCAGCAATCAGCCCCAGCATTTT,CASSGSVPSNQPQHF
TRBD1,TRBJ1-4,TRBV20-1,.,TGCAGTGCTAGCCCCGCAGGGGGAACTAATGAAAAACTGTTTTTT,CSASPAGGTNEKLFF
.,TRBJ2-5,TRBV10-3,.,TGTGCCATCAGTGAGTCGGTCGGGACTCTCGGAGAGACCCAGTACTTC,CAISESVGTLGETQYF
.,TRBJ1-6,TRBV12-3/TRBV12-4,.,TGTGCCAGCAGTTTACATTCGAATTCACCCCTCCACTTT,CASSLHSNSPLHF